The 9 T cell receptor beta chains listed next were all sequenced from one sample in a study of cytomegalovirus exposure and HLA in healthy donors. PCR involved 60 Vbeta and 13 Jbeta primers. Libraries were prepared by immunoSEQ multiplex PCR; TCRdb keeps only in-frame clonotypes and omits some of them. The sample has approximately 97,000 clones, around four fifths seen once. Sequencing used PBMCs. These receptors came from a man between 40 and 49 years old in good health and CMV-seronegative.

V is TRBV7-3 and J is TRBJ2-5; TRBD2 might be the D (6 bases). Germline CDR1 is SGHTA and CDR2 is FQGTGA. The V end was cut by 0 bases, the J end by 3 bases, with 11 bases between. The CDR3 is made up of 15 amino acids. The CDR3 spells CASSLTNLAKETQYF. The CDR3 DNA sequence: TGTGCCAGCAGCTTAACCAATCTAGCGAAAGAGACCCAGTACTTC. The entire variable domain, with the rest obtained from reference TRBV7-3 and TRBJ2-5, is as follows: GAGVSQTPSNKVTEKGKYVELRCDPISGHTALYWYRQSLGQGPEFLIYFQGTGAADDSGLPNDRFFAVRPEGSVSTLKIQRTERGDSAVYLCASSLTNLAKETQYFGPGTRLLVL.

The V and J genes are TRBV5-8 and TRBJ2-4; 11 bases are shared with TRBD2. The CDR3 runs to 17 residues. Germline CDR1 is SGHTS and CDR2 is YDEGEE. V trimming: 0 bases; J trimming: 1 base; junction bases outside the gene matches: 3. The CDR3 DNA follows: TGTGCCAGCAGCTTGGCGTCTAGCGGGGGGGCCAAAAACATTCAGTACTTC. Its protein is CASSLASSGGAKNIQYF.

The V and J genes are TRBV4-3 and TRBJ2-2; D might be TRBD1 (5 bases). Trimming cost V 0 bases and J 1 base, with 15 bases left between them. The CDR3 runs 18 residues. Germline V CDR1 and CDR2: LGHNA, YSLEER. This chain's CDR3 is CASSQEYGATGNTGELFF. For the CDR3, the DNA is TGCGCCAGCAGCCAAGAATATGGGGCTACCGGGAACACCGGGGAGCTGTTTTTT.

This chain links TRBV5-1 with TRBJ2-6; the D gene is possibly TRBD2 (5 bases). The ends were cut back, 2 bases at V and 0 bases at J, with 12 bases in the middle. The CDR3 runs 17 residues. Per germline, CDR1 SGHRS and CDR2 YFSETQ. The CDR3 DNA sequence: TGCGCCAGCAGCTTAAGAGGGTCCAGCTCTGGGGCCAACGTCCTGACTTTC. This gives the protein CASSLRGSSSGANVLTF.

The rearrangement links TRBV18 to TRBJ1-2, with 7 bases identical to TRBD1. The germline CDR1 and CDR2 sequences are KGHSH and LQKENI. V shed 0 bases, J shed 8 bases, and the junction held 6 bases outside the gene matches. The CDR3 spans 14 residues. The CDR3 loop is CASSPPGTDNGYTF. CDR3 in DNA: TGTGCCAGCTCACCACCAGGGACAGATAACGGCTACACCTTC.

This clone is a singleton in its sample. V and J are TRBV27 and TRBJ1-5, with D unresolved. The V and J ends lost 5 bases and 3 bases respectively, with 14 bases between them. CDR1 is MNHEY, CDR2 SMNVEV, per germline (reference sequence). The CDR3 loop spans 15 amino acids. CDR3 residues: CASSPQEGYNQPQHF. The CDR3 DNA reads as TGTGCCAGCAGTCCCCAGGAGGGCTACAATCAGCCCCAGCATTTT.

CDR3 sequence reads: CASSLRGDYRSTDTQYF. CDR3 nucleotide sequence: TGTGCCAGCAGCTTAAGGGGGGACTATCGTAGCACAGATACGCAGTATTTT. The V gene is TRBV7-3, the J gene TRBJ2-3; 7 nucleotides align to TRBD2. The CDR3 totals 17 residues. The junction had 7 bases not matched to a gene; V was cut back by 1 base and J by 0 bases. Germline CDR1 and CDR2: SGHTA and FQGTGA.

Worth noting for this clone: No conserved phenylalanine or tryptophan ends this CDR3, so it is likely a read error. The DNA is left out, because the CDR3 cannot be placed on it with certainty; the CDR3 is given as TCRdb lists it. This chain joins TRBV19 and TRBJ1-2; TRBD1 is the table's D call, not checked against the DNA. CDR1 and CDR2 (germline): LNHDA, SQIVND (reference sequence). Inclusive of both ends, the CDR3 amounts to 12 amino acids. CDR3 region: CASRDLTGPPDG.

The rearrangement links TRBV2 to TRBJ1-2, with TRBD1 identical over 12 bases. Trimming at V came to 7 bases and at J to 8 bases, leaving 5 bases not matched to a gene. The CDR3 runs 13 residues. CDR1 and CDR2 (germline): SNHLY, FYNNEI. CDR3 bases: TGTGCCAGCACGGGACAGGGGGCTCAGGGCTACACCTTC. Translating gives CASTGQGAQGYTF.